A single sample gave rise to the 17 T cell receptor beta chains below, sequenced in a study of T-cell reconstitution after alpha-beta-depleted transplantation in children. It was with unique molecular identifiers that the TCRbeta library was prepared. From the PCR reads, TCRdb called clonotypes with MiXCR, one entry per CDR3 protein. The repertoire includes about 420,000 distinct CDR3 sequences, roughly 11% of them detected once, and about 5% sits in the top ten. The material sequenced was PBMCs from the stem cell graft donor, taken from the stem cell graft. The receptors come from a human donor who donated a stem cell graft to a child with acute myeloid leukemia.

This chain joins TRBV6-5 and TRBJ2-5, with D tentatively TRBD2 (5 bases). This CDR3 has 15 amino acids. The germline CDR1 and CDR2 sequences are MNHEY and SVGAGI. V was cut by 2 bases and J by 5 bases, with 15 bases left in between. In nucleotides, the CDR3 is TGTGCCAGCAGTTACCCCCCGGGGAGCACCGAGACCCAGTACTTC. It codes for CASSYPPGSTETQYF.

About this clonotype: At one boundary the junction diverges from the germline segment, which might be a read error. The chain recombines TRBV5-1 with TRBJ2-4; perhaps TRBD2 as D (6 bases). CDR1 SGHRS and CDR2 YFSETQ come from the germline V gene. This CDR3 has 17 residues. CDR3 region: CASSPSSVGSAKNTQYF. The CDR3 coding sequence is TGCGCCAGCAGCCCGTCTAGCGTGGGTAGTGCCAAAAACACTCAGTACTTC.

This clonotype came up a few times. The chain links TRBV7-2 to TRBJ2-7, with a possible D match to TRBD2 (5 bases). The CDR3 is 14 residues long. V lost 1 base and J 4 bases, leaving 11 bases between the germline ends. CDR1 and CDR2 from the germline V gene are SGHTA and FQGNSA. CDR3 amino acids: CASSLGGKTYEQYF. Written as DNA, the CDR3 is TGTGCCAGCAGCTTAGGAGGGAAGACTTACGAGCAGTACTTC.

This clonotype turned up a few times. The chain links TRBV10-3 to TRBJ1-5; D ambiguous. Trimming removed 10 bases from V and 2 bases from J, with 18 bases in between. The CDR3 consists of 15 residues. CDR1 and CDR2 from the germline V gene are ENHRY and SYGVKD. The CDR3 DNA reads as TGTGCCACTGGTGTTGAAGGAGGAGGCAATCAGCCCCAGCATTTT. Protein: CATGVEGGGNQPQHF.

CDR3 nucleotide sequence: TGTGCCAGTAGTTCCCGGGTCTTCAATCAGCCCCAGCATTTT. Translating gives CASSSRVFNQPQHF. The gene calls are TRBV19 and TRBJ1-5; D not certain. The length of the CDR3 is 14 residues. With 5 bases removed from V and 3 bases from J, the gap between germline ends came to 11 bases. Germline-derived CDR1 and CDR2 are LNHDA and SQIVND (reference sequence). The entire variable domain, with the rest obtained from reference TRBV19 and TRBJ1-5, is as follows: DGGITQSPKYLFRKEGQNVTLSCEQNLNHDAMYWYRQDPGQGLRLIYYSQIVNDFQKGDIAEGYSVSREKKESFPLTVTSAQKNPTAFYLCASSSRVFNQPQHFGDGTRLSIL.

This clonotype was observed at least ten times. The CDR3 DNA sequence: TGCAGCGTGGCCGCGGGGCCGAACACTGAAGCTTTCTTT. Translated: CSVAAGPNTEAFF. The rearrangement links TRBV29-1 to TRBJ1-1; tentatively, D is TRBD1 (5 bases). V was cut by 6 bases and J by 1 base, with 12 bases left in between. The CDR3 totals 13 residues. Germline CDR1 is SQVTM and CDR2 is ANQGSEA.

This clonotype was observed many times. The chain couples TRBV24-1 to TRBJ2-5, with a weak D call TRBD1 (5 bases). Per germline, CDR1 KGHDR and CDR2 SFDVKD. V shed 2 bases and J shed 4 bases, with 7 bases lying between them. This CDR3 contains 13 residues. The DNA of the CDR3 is TGTGCCACCAGTGATTCACAGGCAGAGACCCAGTACTTC. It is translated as CATSDSQAETQYF.

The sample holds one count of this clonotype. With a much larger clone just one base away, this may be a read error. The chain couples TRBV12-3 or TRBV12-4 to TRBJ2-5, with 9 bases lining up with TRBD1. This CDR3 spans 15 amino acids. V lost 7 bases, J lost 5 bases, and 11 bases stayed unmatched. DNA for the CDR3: TGTGCCAGCACCCCGGGCACAGGGGGCCAGGAGACCCAGTACTTC. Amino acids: CASTPGTGGQETQYF.

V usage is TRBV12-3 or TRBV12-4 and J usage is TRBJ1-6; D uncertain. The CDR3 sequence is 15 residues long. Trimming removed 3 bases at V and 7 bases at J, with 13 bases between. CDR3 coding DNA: TGTGCCAGCAGTTTCGGAGGGAGTAGGAATTCACCCCTCCACTTT. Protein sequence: CASSFGGSRNSPLHF.

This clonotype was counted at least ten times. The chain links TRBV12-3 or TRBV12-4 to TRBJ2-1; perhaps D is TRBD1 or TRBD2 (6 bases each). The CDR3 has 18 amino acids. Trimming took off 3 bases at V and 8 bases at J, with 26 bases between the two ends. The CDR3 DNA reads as TGTGCCAGCAGTTTTGACCCAGGTGTGGGGGGCAGTTGGGATGAGCAGTTCTTC. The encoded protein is CASSFDPGVGGSWDEQFF.

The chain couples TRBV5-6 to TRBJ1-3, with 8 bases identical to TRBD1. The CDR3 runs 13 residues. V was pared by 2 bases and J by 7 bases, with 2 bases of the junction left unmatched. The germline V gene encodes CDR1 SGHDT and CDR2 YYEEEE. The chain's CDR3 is CASSLPGGNTIYF. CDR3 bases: TGTGCCAGCAGCTTACCAGGGGGCAACACCATATATTTT.

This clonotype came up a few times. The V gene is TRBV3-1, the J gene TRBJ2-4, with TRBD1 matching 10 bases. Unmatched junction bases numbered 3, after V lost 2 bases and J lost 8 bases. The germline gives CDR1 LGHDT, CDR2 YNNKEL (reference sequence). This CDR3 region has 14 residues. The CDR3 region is CASSQRTGGYIQYF. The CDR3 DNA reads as TGTGCCAGCAGCCAACGGACAGGGGGATACATTCAGTACTTC.

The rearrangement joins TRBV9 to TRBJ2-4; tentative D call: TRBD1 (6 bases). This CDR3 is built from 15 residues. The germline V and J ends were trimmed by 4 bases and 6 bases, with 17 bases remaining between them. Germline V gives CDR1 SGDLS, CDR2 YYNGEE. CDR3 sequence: CASSSTVTGRNIQYF. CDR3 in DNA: TGTGCCAGCAGCTCTACCGTGACAGGACGAAACATTCAGTACTTC. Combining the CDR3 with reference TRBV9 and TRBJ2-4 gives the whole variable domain DSGVTQTPKHLITATGQRVTLRCSPRSGDLSVYWYQQSLDQGLQFLIQYYNGEERAKGNILERFSAQQFPDLHSELNLSSLELGDSALYFCASSSTVTGRNIQYFGAGTRLSVL.

In nucleotides, the CDR3 is TGTGCCAGCAGCCCTAGGGCGGCAGGTGAAAGAAACACCATATATTTT. Translation: CASSPRAAGERNTIYF. The V call is TRBV12-3 or TRBV12-4, the J call TRBJ1-3; D call uncertain. The CDR3 has 16 residues. V lost 6 bases to trimming and J lost 5 bases, with 20 bases between them.

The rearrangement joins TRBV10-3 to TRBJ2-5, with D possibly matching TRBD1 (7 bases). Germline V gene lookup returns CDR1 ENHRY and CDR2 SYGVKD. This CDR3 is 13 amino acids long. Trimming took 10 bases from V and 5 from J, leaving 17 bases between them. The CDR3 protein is CATGATGSETQYF. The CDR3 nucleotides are TGTGCCACGGGGGCGACAGGGTCCGAGACCCAGTACTTC.

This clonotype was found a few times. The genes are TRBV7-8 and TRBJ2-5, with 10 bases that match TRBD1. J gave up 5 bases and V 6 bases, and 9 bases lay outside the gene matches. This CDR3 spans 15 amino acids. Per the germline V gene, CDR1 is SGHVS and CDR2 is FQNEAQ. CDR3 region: CASSSGTGVWETQYF. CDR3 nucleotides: TGTGCCAGCAGTTCCGGGACAGGGGTCTGGGAGACCCAGTACTTC.

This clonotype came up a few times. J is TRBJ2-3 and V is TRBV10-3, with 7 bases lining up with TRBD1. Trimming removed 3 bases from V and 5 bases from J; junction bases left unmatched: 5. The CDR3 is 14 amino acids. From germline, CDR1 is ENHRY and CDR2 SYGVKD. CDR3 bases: TGTGCCATCAGTGAAGACAGGGACCAAGATACGCAGTATTTT. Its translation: CAISEDRDQDTQYF.